The sequence of this TCR beta chain was determined in a study of OX40 agonist ivuxolimab in advanced cancers. Study details: Checkpoint inhibitors had been given previously to about 38% of patients. Among those treated, three patients had partial responses, one with hepatocellular carcinoma and two with cutaneous melanoma.

The sample holds many counts of this clone. Its antigen is unknown. Overall study findings and caveats: With doses of 0.1-3.0 mg/kg, partial responders showed among the lowest clonal expansion. CD4+ and CD8+ blood T cells expanded clonally by week 6 at 0.1 to 3.0 mg/kg.

Sequenced by immunoSEQ multiplex PCR; TCRdb stores in-frame clones only, minus some. This sample yields 83,000 or so clones, of which roughly 83% are seen a single time; under 8% belongs to the top ten. This sequence originates from an adult with an advanced solid tumor such as melanoma, head and neck, liver or kidney cancer. The input for sequencing was CD4+ or CD8+ T cells sorted from blood, taken in a trial of the OX40 agonist ivuxolimab.

The CDR3 protein is CASRGTGYNYGYTF. CDR3 in DNA: TGTGCCAGCAGAGGGACAGGGTACAACTATGGCTACACCTTC. The V and J genes are TRBV9 and TRBJ1-2; 9 nucleotides agree with TRBD1. V shed 5 bases and J 2 bases; nucleotides not matched to a gene: 4. The germline V gene encodes CDR1 SGDLS and CDR2 YYNGEE. CDR3 length: 14 amino acids.